The clone carrying this T cell receptor (beta chain) has just one count. Its target is not known. These data come from a study of CD8+ T cells in alopecia areata. About the research overall: Treatment ran 6 to 18 months, with 6 months of follow-up afterward.

Alopecia areata patients had lesional scalp punch biopsies and peripheral blood taken from them. V was trimmed by 3 bases and J by 8 bases, leaving 10 bases between them. CDR1 and CDR2 (germline): LNHDA, SQIVND (reference sequence). The CDR3 has 13 amino acids. Whole-study results and caveats: Lesional scalp, especially alopecia totalis/universalis, showed higher clonality than normal scalp. Sharing of TCR sequences between patients (possibly for HLA-related reasons) was less clear than in mice. Scalp sample data also include resident alphabeta T cells from normal skin.

RNA extraction and reverse transcription yielded cDNA as sequencing template. Generated by immunoSEQ multiplex PCR, the TCRdb table keeps only in-frame clones and is missing some. The table has about 15,000 clones, roughly 60% seen once. This rearrangement joins TRBV19 to TRBJ1-4, with D possibly being TRBD1 (6 bases). The sequenced sample was skin. This TCR was recovered from a human donor with alopecia areata. CDR3 in amino acids: CASSIRGSEKLFF. DNA of the CDR3: TGTGCCAGTAGTATCAGGGGATCGGAAAAACTGTTTTTT.